The 6 T cell receptor beta chains below come from one sample, sequenced in a study of T cell repertoires in cytomegalovirus infection. The antigens these receptors bind are not known. TCRdb reprocessed the reads via MiXCR and lists one record per CDR3 protein. The top ten hold roughly 12% of the sample, which has roughly 860,000 distinct CDR3 sequences, approximately 32% seen once. This specimen consisted of cultured CD8+ T cells from PBMCs, obtained from culture after CMV antigen stimulation. The receptors were sampled from a human donor in good health (CMV status not recorded). Some clones in this sample may be carry-over from other donors' samples.

This clonotype was observed a few times. This chain connects TRBV12-3 or TRBV12-4 to TRBJ1-1; possible D gene TRBD1, 5 bases. Trimming left V 0 bases short and J 6 bases short, with 11 bases between. The CDR3 is made up of 14 amino acids. DNA for the CDR3: TGTGCCAGCAGTTTAGCGCGAGACAGTTCTGAAGCTTTCTTT. Residues: CASSLARDSSEAFF.

In its sample, this clonotype was seen many times. The chain recombines TRBV7-6 with TRBJ1-5, with TRBD1 as a possible D gene (5 bases). Per germline, CDR1 SGHVS and CDR2 FNYEAQ. The CDR3 has 13 residues. V was pared by 5 bases and J by 9 bases, with 14 bases between. The CDR3 DNA sequence: TGTGCCAGCAGCCCGGGCCAGGGACGGCCCCAGCATTTT. Its protein is CASSPGQGRPQHF.

The V gene is TRBV7-2, the J gene TRBJ1-1; 7 nucleotides match TRBD1. Germline lookup yields CDR1 SGHTA and CDR2 FQGNSA. After removal of 3 bases from V and 6 bases from J, the junction contained 10 bases not matched to a gene. This CDR3 is built from 15 residues. The CDR3: CASSFLMQGVSEAFF. In DNA, the CDR3 is TGTGCCAGCAGCTTCCTGATGCAGGGGGTCTCTGAAGCTTTCTTT.

The rearrangement uses TRBV7-2 and TRBJ2-4; D unclear. The CDR3 consists of 14 residues. Germline V CDR1 and CDR2: SGHTA, FQGNSA. V lost 3 bases and J lost 1, with 7 bases in between. CDR3 sequence (DNA): TGTGCCAGCAGCTTTGGGCCCGCCAAAAACATTCAGTACTTC. Protein product: CASSFGPAKNIQYF.

This chain joins TRBV6-2 or TRBV6-3 and TRBJ2-1; maybe TRBD1 (6 bases). This CDR3 is built from 16 residues. Between the trimmed V and J ends, which lost 4 bases and 6 bases, there was a span of 19 bases. CDR1 and CDR2 (germline): MNHEY, SVGEGT. CDR3 DNA: TGTGCCAGCAGTTCCCCCTCGACAGGTACCTCCAATGAGCAGTTCTTC. Residues: CASSSPSTGTSNEQFF.

Only a few counts were recorded for this clonotype. The chain couples TRBV6-6 to TRBJ2-1; 8 positions agree with TRBD1. The V gene's germline CDR1 is MNHNY and CDR2 SVGAGI (reference sequence). With V trimmed by 6 bases and J by 8 bases, 12 bases remained unmatched. The CDR3 contains 15 residues. CDR3 residues: CASRPDRGMGDEQFF. The CDR3 bases are TGTGCCAGCAGACCCGACAGGGGCATGGGCGATGAGCAGTTCTTC.